The text below deals with one T cell receptor beta chain. Its antigen is not known. PCR primers comprised 60 Vbeta and 13 Jbeta primers. Using immunoSEQ multiplex PCR, the repertoire was profiled, and TCRdb retains in-frame clones only, with some absent. The table includes around 140,000 clones, approximately 10% detected once. The source of the sample is a study of cytomegalovirus exposure and HLA in healthy donors. Germline-derived CDR1 and CDR2 are KGHSH and LQKENI. Losses at the gene ends were 4 bases for V and 3 bases for J; bases not matched to a gene: 13. The CDR3 covers 18 residues. Study-wide findings and caveats: The study reported that TCR beta sequences accurately predicted HLA-A and HLA-B alleles in most subjects. Available immune exposure information covered CMV serostatus only. Sequencing artifact likely explains a cluster of highly shared sequence variants. In an earlier analysis, most TCR beta V segments were productive about 87% or about 30% of the time.

Source material: PBMCs. The rearrangement joins TRBV18 to TRBJ1-5; 9 nucleotides match TRBD1. This sequence was found in a woman between 35 and 50 years old in good health and CMV-seropositive. CDR3 sequence (DNA): TGTGCCAGCTCACGGGACAGGGAAGGTTTTGGTCCCAATCAGCCCCAGCATTTT. Translating gives CASSRDREGFGPNQPQHF.